The T cell receptor (beta chain) under discussion was sequenced for a study of metastatic and nonmetastatic thyroid tumors. Study summary: The study looked at repertoires side by side in blood and in tumor or nodule tissue from malignant and benign thyroid patients. Study observations and caveats: According to reports, the diversity of TCR beta was significantly higher in malignant thyroid tumors than in benign nodules, and this held in both blood and tumor samples.

Per the study methods: The authors used CDR3 differences across clinicopathological groups to build a distant-metastasis classifier for papillary thyroid cancer. TCRdb re-called the PCR reads via MiXCR. TCRdb, not the authors, supplied the V and J calls. The sample lists under 40,000 clones, 16% occurring once. With 3 bases clipped from V and 4 bases from J, the junction kept 8 bases outside the gene matches. The CDR3 is 16 residues long. The germline CDR1 and CDR2 sequences are KGHSH and LQKENI. This clone was recorded at least ten times. Its antigen is currently unknown. All patients were treatment-naive before thyroid surgery.

The rearrangement uses TRBV18 and TRBJ2-3; TRBD2 agrees at 9 bases. The sample taken for sequencing was blood. This clonotype was sampled from a female donor with papillary thyroid cancer or a benign thyroid nodule (not recorded which). Some clones in this sample may be carry-over from other donors' samples. CDR3 coding DNA: TGTGCCAGCTCACCCCCCAGAGCGGGAGGATCAGATACGCAGTATTTT. It yields the protein CASSPPRAGGSDTQYF.